The 27 T cell receptor beta chains below were found in one sample sequenced in a study of OX40 agonist ivuxolimab in advanced cancers. Produced via immunoSEQ multiplex PCR; TCRdb's table is partial and in-frame only. Among about 84,000 clones listed, around 94% were seen once. This specimen consisted of CD4+ or CD8+ T cells sorted from blood, obtained in a trial of the OX40 agonist ivuxolimab. The receptors here all came from an adult with an advanced solid tumor such as melanoma, head and neck, liver or kidney cancer.

This rearrangement joins TRBV27 to TRBJ1-3, with 9 bases matching TRBD1. Per germline, CDR1 MNHEY and CDR2 SMNVEV (reference sequence). The CDR3 contains 17 residues. Trimming removed 5 bases from V and 0 bases from J; junction bases left unmatched: 8. This CDR3 reads CASSTRTGASSGNTIYF. In nucleotides, the CDR3 is TGTGCCAGCAGTACACGGACAGGGGCCAGCTCTGGAAACACCATATATTTT.

CDR3 loop: CASSPQGEPYEQYF. The CDR3 bases are TGTGCCAGCTCACCACAAGGGGAACCCTACGAGCAGTACTTC. The rearrangement joins TRBV18 to TRBJ2-7, with D possibly being TRBD1 (5 bases). CDR1 KGHSH and CDR2 LQKENI come from the germline V gene. With 1 base removed from V and 2 bases from J, the gap between germline ends came to 9 bases. This CDR3 region has 14 residues.

V gene TRBV9 combines with J gene TRBJ2-3, with TRBD1 matching 7 bases. The CDR3 runs 14 residues. CDR1 is SGDLS and CDR2 is YYNGEE in the germline V gene. J lost 2 bases, V lost 4 bases, and 4 bases had no gene match. DNA of the CDR3: TGTGCCAGCAGCCGGGACAGCTTCACAGATACGCAGTATTTT. This sequence encodes CASSRDSFTDTQYF.

The V gene is TRBV11-3, the J gene TRBJ2-5; 8 bases fit TRBD2. This CDR3 is built from 15 residues. V trimming: 1 base; J trimming: 4 bases; junction bases outside the gene matches: 5. Germline V gene data show CDR1 as SGHNT and CDR2 as YENEEA. CDR3 amino acids: CASSLAGGGSETQYF. DNA of the CDR3: TGTGCCAGCAGCTTAGCCGGGGGGGGCTCAGAGACCCAGTACTTC.

This chain links TRBV28 with TRBJ2-5; perhaps D is TRBD1 or TRBD2 (5 bases each). Trimming took 5 bases from V and 4 from J, leaving 17 bases between them. Germline values: CDR1 MDHEN, CDR2 SYDVKM. The CDR3 sequence is 15 residues long. The DNA for the CDR3 is TGTGCCAGCAGTCCCGGGGCAGGGATACGAGAGACCCAGTACTTC. Protein product: CASSPGAGIRETQYF.

The chain couples TRBV27 to TRBJ2-5; D is uncertain. V was clipped by 2 bases and J by 3 bases, with 10 bases between them. CDR3 length equals 14 residues. CDR1 MNHEY and CDR2 SMNVEV come from the germline V gene (reference sequence). DNA of the CDR3: TGTGCCAGCAGTTTAATATGGGGAAAAGAGACCCAGTACTTC. It is translated as CASSLIWGKETQYF.

This chain joins TRBV6-5 and TRBJ2-7, with TRBD2 matching over 7 bases. With 5 bases clipped from V and 5 bases from J, the junction kept 9 bases outside the gene matches. The CDR3 spans 14 residues. Germline values: CDR1 MNHEY, CDR2 SVGAGI. CDR3 bases: TGTGCCAGCAGTCGAGCGGGAAGGTGGGACGAGCAGTACTTC. This encodes CASSRAGRWDEQYF.

This clone was detected once. The rearrangement joins TRBV11-3 to TRBJ1-2; D might be TRBD1 (6 bases). Germline CDR1 and CDR2: SGHNT and YENEEA. V was shortened by 6 bases and J by 8 bases, with 13 bases between the two germline ends. The CDR3 consists of 12 residues. The CDR3 loop reads CASSTGWGGYTF. The CDR3 DNA follows: TGTGCCAGCAGTACAGGGTGGGGAGGCTACACCTTC.

The V gene is TRBV19, the J gene TRBJ1-1, with D hard to call. Germline lookup yields CDR1 LNHDA and CDR2 SQIVND (reference sequence). V lost 5 bases and J 1 base, leaving 14 bases between the germline ends. This CDR3 spans 15 amino acids. This CDR3 is CASSVSGEPNTEAFF. The CDR3 nucleotides read TGTGCCAGTAGTGTTTCTGGGGAGCCGAACACTGAAGCTTTCTTT.

V gene TRBV27 combines with J gene TRBJ2-7; 7 nucleotides match TRBD1. In germline, CDR1 is MNHEY, CDR2 SMNVEV (reference sequence). CDR3 size: 15 residues. With V trimmed by 5 bases and J by 0 bases, 7 bases remained unmatched. The CDR3 DNA is TGTGCCAGCAGTCCACAGGGGTACGGCTCCTACGAGCAGTACTTC. It encodes CASSPQGYGSYEQYF.

The J gene is TRBJ1-5, the V gene TRBV19; no clear D. Germline V gene data show CDR1 as LNHDA and CDR2 as SQIVND (reference sequence). Deletions cut 7 bases from V and 3 bases from J, with 13 bases between. This CDR3 is 14 amino acids long. The CDR3 region is CASTSGEYNQPQHF. CDR3 nucleotides: TGTGCCAGTACCTCGGGCGAATACAATCAGCCCCAGCATTTT.

The gene calls are TRBV7-9 and TRBJ2-5; 14 nucleotides line up with TRBD2. The CDR3 is 17 amino acids. Germline CDR1 reads SEHNR; CDR2 reads FQNEAQ (reference sequence). The J segment lost 5 bases and the V segment lost 5 bases, leaving 10 bases of the junction unmatched. DNA of the CDR3: TGTGCCAGCAGCGAATGGACTAGCGGGAGGATGGGTGAGACCCAGTACTTC. This codes for CASSEWTSGRMGETQYF.

V and J are TRBV21-1 and TRBJ2-7; TRBD2 is taken as the D call from the table, unchecked against the DNA. TRBV21-1 is designated a pseudogene. The CDR3 has 16 amino acids. This chain's CDR3 is CASSKAWRREEHEQYF. DNA of the CDR3: TGTGCCAGCAGCAAAGCATGGCGGAGGGAGGAGCACGAGCAGTACTTC.

V and J are TRBV7-9 and TRBJ2-5; D may be TRBD1 (5 bases). Deletions cut 5 bases from V and 2 bases from J, with 12 bases between. This CDR3 has 14 residues. Germline V gene lookup returns CDR1 SEHNR and CDR2 FQNEAQ (reference sequence). CDR3 sequence: CASSPDISQETQYF. The CDR3 coding sequence is TGTGCCAGCAGCCCGGACATCTCTCAAGAGACCCAGTACTTC. Full variable domain (missing parts from reference TRBV7-9 and TRBJ2-5): DTGVSQNPRHKITKRGQNVTFRCDPISEHNRLYWYRQTLGQGPEFLTYFQNEAQLEKSRLLSDRFSAERPKGSFSTLEIQRTEQGDSAMYLCASSPDISQETQYFGPGTRLLVL.

The rearrangement uses TRBV27 and TRBJ1-2; D gene uncertain. The CDR3 length is 14 residues. V was clipped by 2 bases and J by 5 bases, with 12 bases between them. Germline V gene sequence: CDR1 MNHEY, CDR2 SMNVEV (reference sequence). The CDR3 region is CASSLNLLVYGYTF. The CDR3 DNA is TGTGCCAGCAGTTTAAACCTCCTAGTATATGGCTACACCTTC.

The chain has TRBV5-1 and TRBJ2-3; D is undetermined. CDR1 and CDR2 from the germline V gene are SGHRS and YFSETQ. This CDR3 spans 15 amino acids. The V end was cut by 4 bases, the J end by 2 bases, with 14 bases between. CDR3: CASSPSPSYTDTQYF. As DNA, the CDR3 is TGCGCCAGCAGCCCCTCACCCTCCTACACAGATACGCAGTATTTT.

The V call is TRBV6-1, the J call TRBJ1-5, with 7 bases aligning to TRBD1. The germline V gene encodes CDR1 MNHNS and CDR2 SASEGT. V shed 6 bases and J 7 bases; nucleotides not matched to a gene: 6. The CDR3 loop spans 13 amino acids. The CDR3 spells CASSDRDGQPQHF. CDR3 DNA sequence: TGTGCCAGCAGCGACAGGGATGGCCAGCCCCAGCATTTT.

The chain recombines TRBV9 with TRBJ2-1, with TRBD2 identical over 8 bases. Germline values: CDR1 SGDLS, CDR2 YYNGEE. With V trimmed by 0 bases and J by 6 bases, 5 bases remained unmatched. This CDR3 is 15 amino acids long. The CDR3 reads CASSVGQGLGNEQFF. CDR3 sequence (DNA): TGTGCCAGCAGCGTAGGTCAGGGACTAGGCAATGAGCAGTTCTTC.

The V gene is TRBV7-9, the J gene TRBJ2-7, with 7 bases lining up with TRBD1. From germline, CDR1 is SEHNR and CDR2 FQNEAQ (reference sequence). There are 14 residues in the CDR3. The junction had 7 bases not matched to a gene; V was cut back by 5 bases and J by 3 bases. The CDR3 loop is CASSPTGISYEQYF. The CDR3 DNA follows: TGTGCCAGCAGCCCGACAGGGATTAGCTACGAGCAGTACTTC.

The V and J genes are TRBV6-5 and TRBJ2-7; maybe TRBD1 (5 bases). Germline V gene data show CDR1 as MNHEY and CDR2 as SVGAGI. V was clipped by 3 bases and J by 2 bases, with 14 bases between them. This CDR3 has 15 amino acids. The CDR3 reads CASSYSPGLPYEQYF. The CDR3 nucleotides read TGTGCCAGCAGTTATTCCCCAGGGCTCCCCTACGAGCAGTACTTC.

The J gene is TRBJ2-7, the V gene TRBV9, with D possibly matching TRBD1 (6 bases). The CDR3 spans 16 residues. The germline CDR1 and CDR2 sequences are SGDLS and YYNGEE. Trimming left V 3 bases short and J 1 base short, with 17 bases between. CDR3 protein: CASSASLGTPSYEQYF. CDR3 nucleotides: TGTGCCAGCAGCGCATCCCTCGGGACACCTTCCTACGAGCAGTACTTC.

The J gene is TRBJ2-3, the V gene TRBV5-4; either TRBD1 or TRBD2 may fit D (5 bases each). This CDR3 contains 14 residues. The germline CDR1 and CDR2 sequences are SGHNT and YYREEE (reference sequence). With 3 bases removed from V and 0 bases from J, the gap between germline ends came to 8 bases. CDR3 sequence reads: CASSWDLSTDTQYF. CDR3 DNA sequence: TGTGCCAGCAGCTGGGACCTTAGCACAGATACGCAGTATTTT.

The chain is built from TRBV7-6 and TRBJ2-1; no reliable D call. V was cut by 5 bases and J by 5 bases, with 22 bases left in between. Per germline, CDR1 SGHVS and CDR2 FNYEAQ. The CDR3 consists of 17 residues. In DNA form, the CDR3 reads TGTGCCAGCAGCCCCAGGATTGAAGGACCCGCTAACAATGAGCAGTTCTTC. Translated: CASSPRIEGPANNEQFF.

This clone has just one count. The rearrangement links TRBV27 to TRBJ1-6; no definite D call. The germline V gene has CDR1 MNHEY and CDR2 SMNVEV (reference sequence). This CDR3 is 14 amino acids long. With 2 bases removed from V and 10 bases from J, the gap between germline ends came to 12 bases. The CDR3 loop reads CASSLRGIQSPLHF. CDR3 nucleotide sequence: TGTGCCAGCAGTTTACGAGGGATCCAATCACCCCTCCACTTT.

In its sample, this clone was seen once. J is TRBJ2-2 and V is TRBV11-2; tentative D call: TRBD1 (6 bases). CDR3 length equals 14 residues. Germline lookup yields CDR1 SGHAT and CDR2 FQNNGV. Trimming left V 3 bases short and J 6 bases short, with 11 bases between. CDR3 region: CASSFRQAPGELFF. In nucleotides, the CDR3 is TGTGCCAGCAGCTTCCGACAGGCCCCCGGGGAGCTGTTTTTT.

This sequence joins TRBV28 and TRBJ2-6, with a weak D call TRBD2 (6 bases). The CDR3 length is 16 residues. Germline CDR1 reads MDHEN; CDR2 reads SYDVKM. V was clipped by 4 bases and J by 1 base, with 11 bases between them. The CDR3 reads CASSSPAGSGANVLTF. The CDR3, as DNA: TGTGCCAGCAGTTCCCCCGCGGGGTCTGGGGCCAACGTCCTGACTTTC.

This CDR3 is CASAPPRADYGYTF. DNA for the CDR3: TGTGCCAGCGCGCCCCCTCGGGCGGACTATGGCTACACCTTC. The chain uses TRBV6-5 and TRBJ1-2; D remains unclear. The V end was cut by 8 bases, the J end by 3 bases, with 16 bases between. Germline CDR1 is MNHEY and CDR2 is SVGAGI. The CDR3 loop spans 14 amino acids.